Below are 22 T cell receptor beta chains sequenced from a single sample in a study of blood T cell repertoires in COVID-19 (TCRdb year 2020). Libraries were constructed by the immunoSEQ multiplex PCR assay. The table was pulled from immuneACCESS by TCRdb, which kept in-frame rearrangements only. Such tables lose some clones; where checked, under half of the loss comes from unresolved V genes, and the rest has no known cause. The sample table holds about 200,000 clones, of which just under 85% were seen once. The ten biggest clones cover approximately 0.99% of the sample. The sample comprised peripheral blood. The receptors stem from a man in his fifties or sixties with COVID-19, enrolled during active disease.

The J gene is TRBJ1-2, the V gene TRBV28, with 8 nucleotides matching TRBD1. The CDR3 extends over 15 amino acids. Per the germline V gene, CDR1 is MDHEN and CDR2 is SYDVKM. The trim removed 2 bases at V and 0 bases at J, leaving 2 bases unmatched. This chain's CDR3 is CASSLEDRANYGYTF. DNA for the CDR3: TGTGCCAGCAGTTTAGAGGACAGGGCTAACTATGGCTACACCTTC.

This clone turned up a few times. J is TRBJ1-1 and V is TRBV4-1, with a tentative D call TRBD1 (5 bases). The germline CDR1 and CDR2 sequences are MGHRA and YSYEKL. Trimming pared 1 base from V and 1 base from J, leaving 13 bases between. The CDR3 loop spans 16 amino acids. The CDR3 DNA is TGCGCCAGCAGCCAAGGTGGCCGGGGGGGGAACACTGAAGCTTTCTTT. Translation: CASSQGGRGGNTEAFF.

V usage is TRBV7-8 and J usage is TRBJ1-5, with a possible D match to TRBD1 (5 bases). There are 15 residues in the CDR3. V dropped 0 bases and J dropped 2 bases, with 8 bases sitting between them. Germline V gene data show CDR1 as SGHVS and CDR2 as FQNEAQ. CDR3 coding DNA: TGTGCCAGCAGCTTAGCAGGGGATGGCAATCAGCCCCAGCATTTT. It codes for CASSLAGDGNQPQHF.

The chain carries TRBV13 and TRBJ1-2; D uncertain. The V gene's germline CDR1 is PRHDT and CDR2 FYEKMQ (reference sequence). The CDR3 totals 16 residues. V lost 5 bases to trimming and J lost 2 bases, with 18 bases between them. The CDR3: CASSLEGRSANYGYTF. CDR3 bases: TGTGCCAGCAGCCTTGAAGGGAGATCGGCAAACTATGGCTACACCTTC.

The chain combines TRBV6-5 with TRBJ1-1, with a tentative D call TRBD1 (5 bases). The germline V gene encodes CDR1 MNHEY and CDR2 SVGAGI. The CDR3 is made up of 15 amino acids. The germline V and J ends were trimmed by 9 bases and 0 bases, with 17 bases remaining between them. The CDR3 region is CASSRDFMMNTEAFF. CDR3 DNA: TGTGCCAGTTCAAGGGACTTTATGATGAACACTGAAGCTTTCTTT.

The chain combines TRBV29-1 with TRBJ1-2; 7 bases line up with TRBD1. The CDR3 loop spans 12 amino acids. Germline V gives CDR1 SQVTM, CDR2 ANQGSEA. The junction had 3 bases not matched to a gene; V was cut back by 2 bases and J by 6 bases. Written as DNA, the CDR3 is TGCAGCGTTGAAAACAGGGGAAATGGCTACACCTTC. Translated, it gives CSVENRGNGYTF.

The V and J genes are TRBV6-2 or TRBV6-3 and TRBJ2-7; D is possibly TRBD1 (6 bases). This CDR3 is built from 16 residues. V lost 5 bases and J 2 bases, leaving 19 bases between the germline ends. Looked up from germline, CDR1 is MNHEY and CDR2 is SVGEGT. The CDR3 DNA follows: TGTGCCAGCAGTGCCTCAGTAGGGACACTTACCTACGAGCAGTACTTC. It codes for CASSASVGTLTYEQYF.

The chain recombines TRBV6-4 with TRBJ2-3, with 10 bases fitting TRBD2. The CDR3 runs to 15 residues. Germline V gives CDR1 MRHNA, CDR2 SNTAGT. V shed 5 bases, J shed 2 bases, and the junction held 4 bases outside the gene matches. The CDR3 spells CASSPGLALTDTQYF. CDR3 bases: TGTGCCAGCAGTCCGGGACTAGCGCTCACAGATACGCAGTATTTT.

CDR3 protein: CASSLGVRGEGYTF. The CDR3 nucleotides are TGCGCCAGCAGCTTGGGTGTACGGGGAGAGGGCTACACCTTC. The chain links TRBV5-1 to TRBJ1-2; D not resolved. The germline V and J ends were trimmed by 0 bases and 8 bases, with 14 bases remaining between them. Germline CDR1 reads SGHRS; CDR2 reads YFSETQ. This CDR3 contains 14 residues. Full variable domain (remainder filled in from reference TRBV5-1 and TRBJ1-2): KAGVTQTPRYLIKTRGQQVTLSCSPISGHRSVSWYQQTPGQGLQFLFEYFSETQRNKGNFPGRFSGRQFSNSRSEMNVSTLELGDSALYLCASSLGVRGEGYTFGSGTRLTVV.

This clone has only a few counts. This same CDR3 is encoded by further DNA sequences in the sample. The rearrangement joins TRBV3-1 (or the pseudogene TRBV3-2) to TRBJ1-3, with D hard to call. CDR1 is LGHDT and CDR2 is YNNKEL in the germline V gene (reference sequence). Trimming shortened V by 4 bases and J by 1 base, and 2 bases separated the two germline ends. This CDR3 region has 12 residues. Written as DNA, the CDR3 is TGTGCCAGCAGCCCTTCTGGAAACACCATATATTTT. Protein sequence: CASSPSGNTIYF.

The chain uses TRBV7-9 and TRBJ1-1, with no clear D. Trimming shortened V by 5 bases and J by 6 bases, and 10 bases separated the two germline ends. The CDR3 is 12 amino acids. In germline, CDR1 is SEHNR, CDR2 FQNEAQ (reference sequence). The DNA for the CDR3 is TGTGCCAGCAGCCCTGGAGGATCTGAAGCTTTCTTT. It is translated as CASSPGGSEAFF.

The chain has TRBV9 and TRBJ2-1; D may be TRBD2 (5 bases). The length of the CDR3 is 14 residues. The V and J ends lost 4 bases and 8 bases respectively, with 16 bases between them. Looked up from germline, CDR1 is SGDLS and CDR2 is YYNGEE. The CDR3 coding sequence is TGTGCCAGCAGCTTGCCGGGGTCGTCCCATGAGCAGTTCTTC. This translates into CASSLPGSSHEQFF.

This chain connects TRBV4-3 to TRBJ1-3, with TRBD1 matching over 7 bases. The CDR3 spans 15 residues. The V gene end was trimmed by 5 bases and the J gene end by 0 bases; junction bases not matched to a gene: 4. Germline CDR1 LGHNA, CDR2 YSLEER. The chain's CDR3 is CASSGDRASGNTIYF. The CDR3 coding sequence is TGCGCCAGCAGCGGCGACAGGGCCTCTGGAAACACCATATATTTT.

The rearrangement links TRBV27 to TRBJ1-6, with 7 nucleotides matching TRBD1. In germline, CDR1 is MNHEY, CDR2 SMNVEV (reference sequence). The CDR3 sequence is 15 residues long. The trim removed 5 bases at V and 3 bases at J, leaving 4 bases unmatched. CDR3 nucleotides: TGTGCCAGCAGTGTCCGGGACAGCTATAATTCACCCCTCCACTTT. Residues: CASSVRDSYNSPLHF.

In DNA form, the CDR3 reads TGTGCCAGCAAGAGGACAGGGGCAACTGAAGCTTTCTTT. This gives the protein CASKRTGATEAFF. The chain couples TRBV6-5 to TRBJ1-1; 9 bases align to TRBD1. In germline, CDR1 is MNHEY, CDR2 SVGAGI. Unmatched junction bases numbered 5, after V lost 7 bases and J lost 5 bases. The CDR3 is 13 residues long.

This clone has only a few counts. The CDR3 is CASRSTGKTQYF. CDR3 in DNA: TGTGCCAGCCGTTCGACAGGGAAGACCCAGTACTTC. The chain combines TRBV2 with TRBJ2-5; 7 positions match TRBD1. The CDR3 sequence is 12 residues long. CDR1 and CDR2 from the germline V gene are SNHLY and FYNNEI. V shed 8 bases, J shed 6 bases, and the junction held 6 bases outside the gene matches.

This clone was seen more than once but under ten times. The gene calls are TRBV30 and TRBJ1-5, with D uncertain. Per germline, CDR1 GTSNPN and CDR2 SVGIG (reference sequence). The CDR3 has 13 amino acids. The germline V and J ends were trimmed by 0 bases and 7 bases, with 10 bases remaining between them. The CDR3 loop reads CAWSVRSEQPQHF. CDR3 DNA: TGTGCCTGGAGTGTACGGTCCGAACAGCCCCAGCATTTT. The full variable domain, rest sourced from reference TRBV30 and TRBJ1-5, is SQTIHQWPATLVQPVGSPLSLECTVEGTSNPNLYWYRQAAGRGLQLLFYSVGIGQISSEVPQNLSASRPQDRQFILSSKKLLLSDSGFYLCAWSVRSEQPQHFGDGTRLSIL.

This clone was observed a single time. CDR3 amino acids: CASSRSGTGQGLYTEAFF. In nucleotides, the CDR3 is TGCGCCAGCAGCCGTTCCGGAACGGGACAGGGGTTGTACACTGAAGCTTTCTTT. The chain couples TRBV5-1 to TRBJ1-1; 10 positions agree with TRBD1. Per the germline V gene, CDR1 is SGHRS and CDR2 is YFSETQ. CDR3 size: 18 residues. Trimming cost V 4 bases and J 3 bases; bases outside gene matches: 15. Variable domain in full (rest from reference TRBV5-1 and TRBJ1-1): KAGVTQTPRYLIKTRGQQVTLSCSPISGHRSVSWYQQTPGQGLQFLFEYFSETQRNKGNFPGRFSGRQFSNSRSEMNVSTLELGDSALYLCASSRSGTGQGLYTEAFFGQGTRLTVV.

This clone was seen a few times. This chain links TRBV4-1 with TRBJ2-7, with 9 bases that match TRBD2. Germline V gene data show CDR1 as MGHRA and CDR2 as YSYEKL. The J segment lost 1 base and the V segment lost 4 bases, leaving 8 bases of the junction unmatched. This CDR3 spans 16 amino acids. The CDR3 region has the DNA TGCGCCAGCAGCCCCGGTCCGACTAGCGGTTCCTACGAGCAGTACTTC. Encoded protein: CASSPGPTSGSYEQYF.

This chain joins TRBV10-3 and TRBJ2-5, with TRBD2 identical over 11 bases. This CDR3 has 17 amino acids. CDR1 is ENHRY, CDR2 SYGVKD, per germline. Unmatched junction bases numbered 6, after V lost 2 bases and J lost 1 base. The CDR3 sequence is CAISETKGTSGQETQYF. The CDR3 DNA sequence: TGTGCCATCAGTGAGACGAAAGGGACTAGCGGCCAAGAGACCCAGTACTTC.

The chain carries TRBV4-2 and TRBJ2-7; possibly TRBD1 for D (6 bases). The V end was cut by 4 bases, the J end by 0 bases, with 10 bases between. This CDR3 has 14 amino acids. Germline CDR1 is LGHNA and CDR2 is YNFKEQ. CDR3 nucleotides: TGTGCCAGCAGCCCTCAGACAGGCTCCTACGAGCAGTACTTC. Its translation: CASSPQTGSYEQYF.

The chain has TRBV11-2 and TRBJ2-7; a possible D gene is TRBD1 (6 bases). This CDR3 has 13 residues. Per the germline V gene, CDR1 is SGHAT and CDR2 is FQNNGV. V lost 3 bases, J lost 5 bases, and 11 bases lay in between. CDR3 region: CASSFGRTDEQYF. In nucleotides, the CDR3 is TGTGCCAGCAGCTTTGGCCGGACAGACGAGCAGTACTTC.